This T cell receptor beta chain was sequenced in a study of blood T cell repertoires in COVID-19. Study summary: The United States, Italy and Spain were the sources of the acute and convalescent COVID-19 samples. T cells, B-cell-depleted T cells, or PBMCs supplied cDNA or gDNA.

Authors' processing steps: Quantification of nucleated cells was approximated via reference gene primer amplification. Libraries were prepared by immunoSEQ multiplex PCR; TCRdb keeps only in-frame clonotypes and omits some of them. V, J and clone size derive from that table, while D and trimming were established from the DNA sequence. This table has approximately 230,000 clones, 80% to 90% appearing once. The CDR3 runs to 10 residues. Germline values: CDR1 DFQATT, CDR2 SNEGSKA (reference sequence). Trimming shortened V by 4 bases and J by 8 bases, and 8 bases separated the two germline ends. The sequence was obtained from a man younger than 40 who had recovered from COVID-19. The chain couples TRBV20-1 to TRBJ1-1; no definite D call. Sequences were obtained from peripheral blood. CDR3 residues: CSATGLEAFF. CDR3 DNA: TGCAGTGCTACAGGACTAGAAGCTTTCTTT.